This section outlines one TCR beta chain sequence together with its context. This record comes from a study of blood T cell repertoires in COVID-19. Study-wide context: Acute and convalescent COVID-19 samples came from the United States, Italy and Spain. The analysed material was cDNA or gDNA that came from T cells, B-cell-depleted T cells, or PBMCs.

Original processing notes: The assay estimated nucleated cells by amplifying reference gene primers. Generated by immunoSEQ multiplex PCR, the TCRdb table keeps only in-frame clones and is missing some. V and J calls and clone size are copied from that table; D and trimming were computed from the DNA. The sample yields roughly 30,000 clones, approximately 82% seen once. The CDR3 totals 15 residues. Trimming stripped 4 bases from V and 3 bases from J, with 14 bases between. Germline values: CDR1 SGHRS, CDR2 YFSETQ. This sequence was found in a woman aged 60-75 years with acute or convalescent COVID-19. The chain has TRBV5-1 and TRBJ1-5; maybe TRBD1 (6 bases). The sequenced sample was peripheral blood. CDR3 bases: TGCGCCAGCAGCCCAGGGGTAGGGGCCAATCAGCCCCAGCATTTT. As protein: CASSPGVGANQPQHF.